Shown below are 9 T cell receptor beta chains from a single sample sequenced in a study of cytomegalovirus exposure and HLA in healthy donors (dated by TCRdb to about 2017). The library was obtained by the immunoSEQ multiplex PCR assay. For the multiplex PCR, a mixture combining 60 forward primers for TCR Vbeta segments and 13 reverse primers for TCR Jbeta segments was used. Held by TCRdb, this immuneACCESS table contains in-frame sequences only and omits some clones. Under half of the omission traces to an unresolved V gene where checked; the cause of the rest is unknown. This sample is represented by under 150,000 clones; over 70% of them were singletons. The top ten constitute roughly 4.7% of the sample. Input material: PBMCs. The receptor set was obtained from a male donor in good health and CMV-seronegative.

The CDR3 sequence is CASSTGDNYGYTF. For the CDR3, the DNA is TGCGCCAGCTCGACAGGGGATAACTATGGCTACACCTTC. This rearrangement joins TRBV5-1 to TRBJ1-2; 8 bases are shared with TRBD1. The CDR3 sequence is 13 residues long. Germline V gives CDR1 SGHRS, CDR2 YFSETQ. With V trimmed by 7 bases and J by 1 base, 3 bases remained unmatched. Based on the CDR3 plus reference TRBV5-1 and TRBJ1-2, the full variable domain is KAGVTQTPRYLIKTRGQQVTLSCSPISGHRSVSWYQQTPGQGLQFLFEYFSETQRNKGNFPGRFSGRQFSNSRSEMNVSTLELGDSALYLCASSTGDNYGYTFGSGTRLTVV.

This clone came up a few times. This sequence joins TRBV27 and TRBJ1-6; D is possibly TRBD1 (5 bases). The CDR3 length is 17 residues. Germline V gene lookup returns CDR1 MNHEY and CDR2 SMNVEV (reference sequence). Trimming removed 5 bases from V and 9 bases from J, with 23 bases in between. CDR3 DNA sequence: TGTGCCAGCAGTCCCCGGACCCAGGGTATGGTCCGTTCACCCCTCCACTTT. Protein product: CASSPRTQGMVRSPLHF.

As regards this clone: Within the sample, other DNA sequences also encode this same CDR3. V and J are TRBV28 and TRBJ1-2; D possibly corresponds to TRBD1 (6 bases). Trimming took off 10 bases at V and 7 bases at J, with 25 bases between the two ends. Germline CDR1 reads MDHEN; CDR2 reads SYDVKM. The CDR3 is 15 residues long. The CDR3 coding sequence is TGTGCCACGGAGGGGGGGGGCGCATCGGCCTTTGGCTACACCTTC. This encodes CATEGGGASAFGYTF.

This clone has just a few counts. The chain has TRBV5-6 and TRBJ1-2, with 7 bases lining up with TRBD1. With 2 bases clipped from V and 5 bases from J, the junction kept 12 bases outside the gene matches. Germline V gene data show CDR1 as SGHDT and CDR2 as YYEEEE. This CDR3 spans 16 amino acids. The CDR3 DNA reads as TGTGCCAGCAGCTTTAGTGGGACAGCCTATCCTTATGGCTACACCTTC. It codes for CASSFSGTAYPYGYTF.

The rearrangement joins TRBV4-1 to TRBJ2-4; 14 nucleotides line up with TRBD2. The CDR3 runs to 20 residues. Trimming took 1 base from V and 0 from J; bases not matched to a gene: 8. CDR1 MGHRA and CDR2 YSYEKL come from the germline V gene. CDR3 DNA: TGCGCCAGCAGCCAAGGGGTGACTAGCGGGGGGGTTATAGCCAAAAACATTCAGTACTTC. It translates to CASSQGVTSGGVIAKNIQYF.

The chain has TRBV4-2 and TRBJ1-1, with 8 bases fitting TRBD1. Germline CDR1 reads LGHNA; CDR2 reads YNFKEQ. Germline trimming cut 3 bases from V and 8 bases from J; bases unmatched to any gene: 5. The CDR3 loop spans 13 amino acids. As DNA, the CDR3 is TGTGCCAGCAGCCAGGCCCGGGACAGGGAAGCTTTCTTT. It codes for CASSQARDREAFF.

J is TRBJ1-2 and V is TRBV28; perhaps TRBD1 as D (6 bases). V dropped 6 bases and J dropped 4 bases, with 9 bases sitting between them. This CDR3 region has 12 residues. The germline CDR1 and CDR2 sequences are MDHEN and SYDVKM. The DNA for the CDR3 is TGTGCCAGCAGCGGACAGCGCTATGGCTACACCTTC. Its protein product is CASSGQRYGYTF.

In this sample, this clone turned up a few times. This sequence joins TRBV27 and TRBJ1-1; 8 bases agree with TRBD1. There are 12 residues in the CDR3. CDR1 MNHEY and CDR2 SMNVEV come from the germline V gene (reference sequence). V gave up 9 bases and J gave up 5 bases; unmatched junction bases: 5. The CDR3 DNA reads TGTGCCAGTCAGGGGGCTCGGACTGAAGCTTTCTTT. Its protein is CASQGARTEAFF.

This rearrangement joins TRBV2 to TRBJ2-5, with TRBD2 matching 13 bases. The CDR3 runs 15 residues. The V gene's germline CDR1 is SNHLY and CDR2 FYNNEI. Trimming cost V 5 bases and J 2 bases; bases outside gene matches: 2. The CDR3 is CASSLTSGGQETQYF. CDR3 in DNA: TGTGCCAGCAGTCTGACTAGCGGGGGGCAAGAGACCCAGTACTTC. Variable domain in full (rest from reference TRBV2 and TRBJ2-5): EPEVTQTPSHQVTQMGQEVILRCVPISNHLYFYWYRQILGQKVEFLVSFYNNEISEKSEIFDDQFSVERPDGSNFTLKIRSTKLEDSAMYFCASSLTSGGQETQYFGPGTRLLVL.